This T cell receptor beta chain was captured by sequencing in a study of cytomegalovirus exposure and HLA in healthy donors. A multiplex PCR was run with 60 Vbeta primers and 13 Jbeta primers. Data came from immunoSEQ multiplex PCR; TCRdb stores just in-frame clones and leaves some out. The sample lists about 150,000 clones; roughly 80% were seen once. The sequencing input was PBMCs. This clonotype originated in a man aged 25-45 years in good health and CMV-seropositive.

CDR3: CASSLLAGGPDQETQYF. CDR3 coding DNA: TGTGCCAGCAGCTTGCTAGCGGGAGGGCCCGACCAAGAGACCCAGTACTTC. The V and J genes are TRBV5-4 and TRBJ2-5, with 12 nucleotides matching TRBD2. Germline lookup yields CDR1 SGHNT and CDR2 YYREEE (reference sequence). CDR3 size: 17 residues. V shed 1 base, J shed 0 bases, and the junction held 4 bases outside the gene matches.